A single sample is the source of the 9 T cell receptor beta chains below, sequenced in a study of neurological immune-mediated disorders. From the 5' RACE reads, TCRdb called clonotypes with MiXCR, one entry per CDR3 protein. The sample has about 59,000 distinct CDR3 sequences, roughly 3.5% seen once. Sequenced sample: PBMCs. The source of these receptors is a woman younger than 45 with multiple sclerosis.

This clonotype was detected many times. This chain connects TRBV14 to TRBJ2-1; the D is unclear. CDR1 is SGHDN and CDR2 is FVKESK in the germline V gene. This CDR3 spans 13 amino acids. V lost 3 bases to trimming and J lost 7 bases, with 10 bases between them. CDR3 sequence reads: CASSQLGRNEQFF. The CDR3 nucleotides are TGTGCCAGCAGCCAGCTAGGTAGGAATGAGCAGTTCTTC.

This clonotype was found many times. The chain combines TRBV12-3 or TRBV12-4 with TRBJ1-2; no clear D gene. There are 13 residues in the CDR3. V lost 0 bases to trimming and J lost 0 bases, with 2 bases between them. The CDR3 here is CASSLAANYGYTF. The CDR3 nucleotides are TGTGCCAGCAGTTTAGCAGCTAACTATGGCTACACCTTC.

This clonotype was recorded a few times. The chain has TRBV5-4 and TRBJ2-6; 9 bases match TRBD2. The CDR3 length is 18 residues. CDR1 is SGHNT, CDR2 YYREEE, per germline (reference sequence). The V segment lost 4 bases and the J segment 0 bases; nucleotides outside the gene matches: 8. CDR3 coding DNA: TGTGCCAGCAGCCCCGTAGATAGCGGGAGCTCTGGGGCCAACGTCCTGACTTTC. It encodes CASSPVDSGSSGANVLTF. Full variable domain (remainder filled in from reference TRBV5-4 and TRBJ2-6): ETGVTQSPTHLIKTRGQQVTLRCSSQSGHNTVSWYQQALGQGPQFIFQYYREEENGRGNFPPRFSGLQFPNYSSELNVNALELDDSALYLCASSPVDSGSSGANVLTFGAGSRLTVL.

In this sample, this clonotype turned up many times. The CDR3 loop reads CASSLALPSHLYEQYF. The CDR3 DNA reads TGCGCCAGCAGCTTGGCATTACCTTCTCACCTCTACGAGCAGTACTTC. The V call is TRBV5-1, the J call TRBJ2-7; D gene unclear. Trimming left V 0 bases short and J 3 bases short, with 16 bases between. Germline values: CDR1 SGHRS, CDR2 YFSETQ. The CDR3 has 16 residues.

This clonotype was counted ten times or more. The chain employs TRBV25-1 and TRBJ2-7; D unclear. Germline CDR1 and CDR2: MGHDK and SYGVNS. The CDR3 covers 16 residues. Trimming pared 1 base from V and 2 bases from J, leaving 15 bases between. The CDR3 DNA is TGTGCCAGCAGTGAATCTCAAACCAGTTTCCCCTACGAGCAGTACTTC. It codes for CASSESQTSFPYEQYF.

This clonotype was found many times. The J gene is TRBJ2-2, the V gene TRBV10-3; possible D gene TRBD1, 6 bases. The V end was cut by 5 bases, the J end by 2 bases, with 12 bases between. CDR1 and CDR2 (germline): ENHRY, SYGVKD. The CDR3 is made up of 15 amino acids. The CDR3 reads CAISQGGPNTGELFF. CDR3 in DNA: TGTGCCATCAGTCAAGGGGGACCCAACACCGGGGAGCTGTTTTTT.

This clonotype was observed a few times. This clone may be a read error of a much larger clone one base away. The chain carries TRBV20-1 and TRBJ2-7, with no clear D. V was cut by 5 bases and J by 7 bases, with 18 bases left in between. The CDR3 runs to 13 residues. Per germline, CDR1 DFQATT and CDR2 SNEGSKA (reference sequence). The CDR3 sequence is CSAPGALREEQYF. CDR3 DNA: TGCAGTGCTCCCGGCGCCCTTAGGGAAGAGCAGTACTTC.

This clonotype was found many times. The chain links TRBV6-5 to TRBJ2-2; D may be TRBD1 (6 bases). V lost 5 bases and J 6 bases, leaving 19 bases between the germline ends. This CDR3 contains 16 residues. CDR1 is MNHEY and CDR2 is SVGAGI in the germline V gene. CDR3 sequence reads: CASSRDLITGSGELFF. The CDR3 DNA reads as TGTGCCAGCAGTCGAGACTTAATAACAGGGTCCGGGGAGCTGTTTTTT.

This clonotype was detected ten times or more. CDR3 amino acids: CASRPTGTSGNEQFF. CDR3 DNA: TGCGCCAGCAGGCCGACCGGGACTAGCGGGAATGAGCAGTTCTTC. The chain uses TRBV5-1 and TRBJ2-1; 12 nucleotides agree with TRBD2. The CDR3 consists of 15 residues. Per the germline V gene, CDR1 is SGHRS and CDR2 is YFSETQ. Unmatched junction bases numbered 7, after V lost 5 bases and J lost 7 bases.